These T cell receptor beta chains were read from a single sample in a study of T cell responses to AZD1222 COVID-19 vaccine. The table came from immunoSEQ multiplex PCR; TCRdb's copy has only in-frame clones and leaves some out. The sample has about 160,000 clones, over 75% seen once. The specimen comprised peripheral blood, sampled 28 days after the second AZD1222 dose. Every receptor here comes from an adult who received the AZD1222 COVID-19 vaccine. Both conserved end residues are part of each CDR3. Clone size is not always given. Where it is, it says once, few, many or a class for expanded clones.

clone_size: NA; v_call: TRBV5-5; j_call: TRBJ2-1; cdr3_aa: CASSLVRQINEQFF
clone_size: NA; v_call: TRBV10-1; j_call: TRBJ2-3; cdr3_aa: CASSVQRGQDDTQYF
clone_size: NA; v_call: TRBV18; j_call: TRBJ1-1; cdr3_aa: CASSSQGARVTEAFF
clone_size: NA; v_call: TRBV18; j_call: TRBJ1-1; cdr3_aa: CASSPPDRAGLNTEAFF
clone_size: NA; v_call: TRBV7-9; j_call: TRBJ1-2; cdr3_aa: CASSLAGGRASYGYTF
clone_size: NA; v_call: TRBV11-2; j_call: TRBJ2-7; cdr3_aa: CASSLVRYEQYF
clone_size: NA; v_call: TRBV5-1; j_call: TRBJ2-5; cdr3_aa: CASGQGGQETQYF
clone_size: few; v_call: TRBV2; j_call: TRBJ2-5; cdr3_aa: CASSAYSPGTQYF
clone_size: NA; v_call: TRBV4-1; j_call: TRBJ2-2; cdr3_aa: CASSQDKAPGELFF
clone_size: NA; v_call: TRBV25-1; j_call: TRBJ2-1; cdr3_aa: CASSDQGGYNEQFF
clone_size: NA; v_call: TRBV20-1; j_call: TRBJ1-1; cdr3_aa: CSARVKSAF
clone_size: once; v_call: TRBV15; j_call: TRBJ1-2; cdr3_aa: CATSRGPGNYGYTF
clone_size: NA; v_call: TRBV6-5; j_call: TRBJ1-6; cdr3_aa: CASSYVGRASGSPLHF
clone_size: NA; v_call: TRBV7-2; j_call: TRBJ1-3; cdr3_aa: CASSLGQGYRSGNTIYF
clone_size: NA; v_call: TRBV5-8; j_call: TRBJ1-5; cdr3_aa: CASLTAGASNQPQHF
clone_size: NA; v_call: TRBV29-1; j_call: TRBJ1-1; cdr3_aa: CSVADTGTGDLYSEAFF
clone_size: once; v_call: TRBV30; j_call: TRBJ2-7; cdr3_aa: CAWDRIDEQYF
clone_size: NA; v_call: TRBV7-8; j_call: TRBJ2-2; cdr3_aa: CASSLGRGANTGELFF
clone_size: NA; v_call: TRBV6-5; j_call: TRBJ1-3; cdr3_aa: CASSLDRDSGNTIYF
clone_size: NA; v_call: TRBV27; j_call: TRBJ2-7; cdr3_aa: CASSWRESYEQYF
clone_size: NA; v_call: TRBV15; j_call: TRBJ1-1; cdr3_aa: CATSSRQGRNTEAFF
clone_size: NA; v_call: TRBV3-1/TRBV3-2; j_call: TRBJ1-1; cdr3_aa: CASSQDGGVLKYTEAFF
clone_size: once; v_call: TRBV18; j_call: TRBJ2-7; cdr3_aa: CASSPPAGHGFYEQYF
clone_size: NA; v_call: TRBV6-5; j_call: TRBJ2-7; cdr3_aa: CASSSPTLSYEQYF
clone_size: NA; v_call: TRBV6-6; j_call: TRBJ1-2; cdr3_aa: CASRVEGNYGYTF
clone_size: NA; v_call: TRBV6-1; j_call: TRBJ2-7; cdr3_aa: CASSEVPMTSYEQYF
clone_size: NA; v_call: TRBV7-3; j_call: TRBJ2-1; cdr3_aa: CASSLKAGANNEQFF
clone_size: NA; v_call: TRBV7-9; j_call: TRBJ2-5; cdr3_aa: CASSLARGLQETQYF
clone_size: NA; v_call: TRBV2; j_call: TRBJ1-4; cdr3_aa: CASSERGQGYEKLFF
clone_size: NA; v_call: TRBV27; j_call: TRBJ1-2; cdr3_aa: CASHVSGQGANGYTF
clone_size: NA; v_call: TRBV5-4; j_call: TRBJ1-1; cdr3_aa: CASSLRGRTEAFF
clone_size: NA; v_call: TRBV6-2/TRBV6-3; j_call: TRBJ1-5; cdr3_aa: CASSYLQDSNQPQHF
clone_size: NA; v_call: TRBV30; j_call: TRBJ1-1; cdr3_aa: CAWSVDAFF
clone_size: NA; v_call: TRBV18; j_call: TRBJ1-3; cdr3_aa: CASSPELGNTIYF
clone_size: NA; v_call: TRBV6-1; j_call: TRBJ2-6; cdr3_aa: CASHLSGANVLTF
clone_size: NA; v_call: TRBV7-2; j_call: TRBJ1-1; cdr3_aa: CASSRPTEMNTEAFF
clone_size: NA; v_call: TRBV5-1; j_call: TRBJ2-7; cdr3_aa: CASSLDRGPSYEQYF
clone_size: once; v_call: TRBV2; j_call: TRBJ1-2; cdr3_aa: CASSDDSYGYTF
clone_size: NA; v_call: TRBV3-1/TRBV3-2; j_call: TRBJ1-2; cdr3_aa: CASSPRGENYGYTF
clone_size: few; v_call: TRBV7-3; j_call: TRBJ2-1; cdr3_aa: CASSLEGLAASYNEQFF
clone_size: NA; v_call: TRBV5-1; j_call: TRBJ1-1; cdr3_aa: CASSFQPMGRVLEAFF
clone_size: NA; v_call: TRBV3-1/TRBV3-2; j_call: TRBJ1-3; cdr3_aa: CASSPRSSGNTIYF
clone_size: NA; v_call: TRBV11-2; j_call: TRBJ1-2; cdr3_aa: CASSLGGASYGYTF
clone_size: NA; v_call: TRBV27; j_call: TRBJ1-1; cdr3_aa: CASSFGRGSENTEAFF
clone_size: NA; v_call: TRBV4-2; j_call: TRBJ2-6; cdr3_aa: CASSPLRSGANVLTF
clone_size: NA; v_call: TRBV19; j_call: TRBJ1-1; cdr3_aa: CASSISGGSTEAFF
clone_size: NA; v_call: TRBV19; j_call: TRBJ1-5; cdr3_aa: CASQAGEYSNQPQHF
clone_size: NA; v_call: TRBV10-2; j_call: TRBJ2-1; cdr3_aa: CASSELGGSGERPFF
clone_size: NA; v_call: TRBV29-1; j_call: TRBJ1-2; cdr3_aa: CSVEGQGSYGYTF
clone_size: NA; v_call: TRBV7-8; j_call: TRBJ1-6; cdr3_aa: CASSLGGTGTTNSPLHF